Below, one T cell receptor beta chain is given with its context. Different DNA sequences within this sample yield the same CDR3. The germline V gene has CDR1 SGHRS and CDR2 YFSETQ. V dropped 1 base and J dropped 1; count of bases not matched to a gene: 0. This CDR3 is built from 14 residues. These data come from a study of shared clonotypes between healthy human individuals. The assay was immunoSEQ multiplex PCR, and TCRdb's table has in-frame clones only and misses some. This sample carries under 2.5 million clones, 85% to 95% of them seen once, and the ten largest clones take 0.37%. This chain uses TRBV5-1 with TRBJ2-3; 7 positions match TRBD2. Sequenced input: naive CD4+ T cells from PBMCs. The subset is: CD45RA+ positively selected. The receptor was derived from a young man in good health. Some clones in this sample may be carry-over from other donors' samples. The CDR3 loop reads CASSLTSGTDTQYF. The DNA for the CDR3 is TGCGCCAGCAGCTTGACTAGCGGCACAGATACGCAGTATTTT.